The 19 T cell receptor beta chains given below trace back to one sample, sequenced in a study of blood T cells in healthy people across ages. Combining a sample-barcoded 5' primer with a J-beta primer mix, a second PCR ran for roughly 6 to 12 cycles. From the 5' RACE reads, TCRdb called clonotypes with MiXCR, one entry per CDR3 protein. The sample records 270,000 or so distinct CDR3 sequences, 25% to 30% being singletons. The sample comprised blood. The receptors here all came from a woman aged 70-85 years in good health.

Regarding this clonotype: An end of the junction differs from the germline gene, which may be a read error. The chain combines TRBV5-1 with TRBJ2-3; 7 bases align to TRBD2. Germline assignment: CDR1 SGHRS and CDR2 YFSETQ. The CDR3 covers 14 residues. The CDR3 is CVSSQGGVGDTQYF. The CDR3 DNA is TGCGTCAGCAGCCAGGGAGGGGTTGGAGATACGCAGTATTTT.

The chain couples TRBV7-2 to TRBJ2-5; unclear D gene. This CDR3 has 14 amino acids. Deletions cut 8 bases from V and 1 base from J, with 14 bases between. Germline CDR1 and CDR2: SGHTA and FQGNSA. CDR3 in DNA: TGTGCCAGCGGGTTGTGGGGTGGCCAAGAGACCCAGTACTTC. The encoded protein is CASGLWGGQETQYF.

There are a few counts of this clonotype. The rearrangement uses TRBV20-1 and TRBJ1-1; D is undetermined. CDR3 length equals 14 residues. The V end lost 3 bases, the J end lost 9 bases, and 20 bases lay between the germline ends. The germline CDR1 and CDR2 sequences are DFQATT and SNEGSKA (reference sequence). Here the CDR3 reads CSASHFFGFSQAFF. DNA for the CDR3: TGCAGTGCTAGCCACTTTTTCGGATTTTCGCAAGCTTTCTTT.

Here the CDR3 DNA reads TGTGCCAGCAGCCATTCCTACGAGCAGTACTTC. It specifies CASSHSYEQYF. The gene calls are TRBV12-3 or TRBV12-4 and TRBJ2-7; D is uncertain. This CDR3 has 11 residues. V was clipped by 6 bases and J by 1 base, with 4 bases between them.

Concerning this clonotype itself: Since a much larger clone is just one base distant, this may be a read error. The chain combines TRBV29-1 with TRBJ2-3; D may be TRBD2 (6 bases). CDR1 is SQVTM and CDR2 is ANQGSEA in the germline V gene. V gave up 3 bases and J gave up 4 bases, with 11 bases separating them. The CDR3 loop spans 13 amino acids. The CDR3 nucleotides read TGCAGCGTTGATGCGGGGAACGCAGATACGCAGTATTTT. Translated, it gives CSVDAGNADTQYF.

Concerning this clonotype itself: At one end, the junction sequence differs from germline, possibly due to a read error. The chain carries TRBV7-6 and TRBJ2-5; D may be TRBD1 or TRBD2 (7 bases each). The length of the CDR3 is 15 residues. Germline assignment: CDR1 SGHVS and CDR2 FNYEAQ. DNA for the CDR3: TGTGCCGGCAGCTTAATGACAGGGCGGGAGGAGACCCAGTACTTC. Translation: CAGSLMTGREETQYF.

This clonotype has just a few counts. The chain employs TRBV27 and TRBJ1-1; 8 nucleotides align to TRBD1. V lost 6 bases and J lost 3; bases outside the gene matches: 6. Germline CDR1 is MNHEY and CDR2 is SMNVEV (reference sequence). The CDR3 is made up of 14 amino acids. For the CDR3, the DNA is TGTGCCAGCAGCCGACAGGGGTCCTACACTGAAGCTTTCTTT. Its translation is CASSRQGSYTEAFF.

V gene TRBV29-1 combines with J gene TRBJ2-4; tentatively, D is TRBD2 (6 bases). This CDR3 spans 11 amino acids. Germline V gene data show CDR1 as SQVTM and CDR2 as ANQGSEA. The DNA of the CDR3 is TGCTCTAGCGCGGACAAAAACATTCAGTACTTC. This translates into CSSADKNIQYF. Complete variable domain (other parts from reference TRBV29-1 and TRBJ2-4): SAVISQKPSRDICQRGTSLTIQCQVDSQVTMMFWYRQQPGQSLTLIATANQGSEATYESGFVIDKFPISRPNLTFSTLTVSNMSPEDSSIYLCSSADKNIQYFGAGTRLSVL.

V and J are TRBV11-2 and TRBJ2-3, with D unresolved. V shed 1 base and J shed 2 bases, with 10 bases lying between them. There are 15 residues in the CDR3. From germline, CDR1 is SGHAT and CDR2 FQNNGV. In nucleotides, the CDR3 is TGTGCCAGCAGCTTAGGCCGGCAGAACACAGATACGCAGTATTTT. Translation gives CASSLGRQNTDTQYF.

This clonotype was recorded a few times. This chain joins TRBV7-2 and TRBJ2-5, with D possibly matching TRBD1 (7 bases). The length of the CDR3 is 14 residues. V was pared by 3 bases and J by 5 bases, with 13 bases between. CDR1 and CDR2 (germline): SGHTA, FQGNSA. The CDR3 loop reads CASSFTQGRETQYF. The CDR3 nucleotides read TGTGCCAGCAGCTTTACACAGGGGAGGGAGACCCAGTACTTC. The entire variable domain, with the rest obtained from reference TRBV7-2 and TRBJ2-5, is as follows: GAGVSQSPSNKVTEKGKDVELRCDPISGHTALYWYRQSLGQGLEFLIYFQGNSAPDKSGLPSDRFSAERTGGSVSTLTIQRTQQEDSAVYLCASSFTQGRETQYFGPGTRLLVL.

The chain couples TRBV20-1 to TRBJ2-7, with TRBD2 identical over 11 bases. There are 13 residues in the CDR3. Germline V gene data show CDR1 as DFQATT and CDR2 as SNEGSKA (reference sequence). Trimming cost V 8 bases and J 7 bases; bases outside gene matches: 10. The CDR3 region has the DNA TGCAGTTCCCTTAGCGGGAGGGCCAAAGAGCAGTACTTC. Protein product: CSSLSGRAKEQYF.

This clonotype was counted between two and nine times. The chain has TRBV2 and TRBJ1-1; D possibly corresponds to TRBD1 (6 bases). With 6 bases removed from V and 0 bases from J, the gap between germline ends came to 14 bases. Germline CDR1 and CDR2: SNHLY and FYNNEI. The CDR3 spans 15 residues. The CDR3 coding sequence is TGTGCCAGCAGAAAGACAGGCTCCATGAACACTGAAGCTTTCTTT. This translates into CASRKTGSMNTEAFF.

This chain uses TRBV27 with TRBJ2-3, with 12 bases matching TRBD2. Germline assignment: CDR1 MNHEY and CDR2 SMNVEV (reference sequence). The ends lost 6 bases at V and 2 bases at J; junction bases unmatched: 6. This CDR3 spans 16 amino acids. The CDR3 DNA reads as TGTGCCAGCAGCCCAGGACTAGCGGGACTCACAGATACGCAGTATTTT. Its protein is CASSPGLAGLTDTQYF.

This clonotype was counted only a few times. One end of the junction is discordant with germline, which a read error may explain. The V call is TRBV20-1, the J call TRBJ1-1, with D maybe TRBD1 (5 bases). Looked up from germline, CDR1 is DFQATT and CDR2 is SNEGSKA (reference sequence). The CDR3 contains 15 residues. CDR3 coding DNA: TGCGGTGCTAGCCGTGAGGGCTCGGGGGGTACTGAAGCTTTCTTT. Its translation is CGASREGSGGTEAFF.

This clonotype was found a few times. The J gene is TRBJ2-1, the V gene TRBV20-1, with D possibly TRBD1 on 6 matching bases. V was trimmed by 3 bases and J by 3 bases, leaving 9 bases between them. The CDR3 is made up of 13 amino acids. The germline V gene encodes CDR1 DFQATT and CDR2 SNEGSKA (reference sequence). The DNA for the CDR3 is TGCAGTGCTAGGCTAGGGGGCTACAATGAGCAGTTCTTC. Amino acids: CSARLGGYNEQFF.

This clonotype was found a few times. V gene TRBV4-2 combines with J gene TRBJ2-5; weak D call: TRBD2 (6 bases). The DNA end lines up better with TRBJ2-7; the J call may be wrong. Germline CDR1 is LGHNA and CDR2 is YNFKEQ. The CDR3 consists of 17 residues. This CDR3 reads CASSQLSAGPLNYEQYF. As DNA, the CDR3 is TGTGCCAGCAGCCAACTGTCGGCGGGGCCCCTTAACTACGAGCAGTACTTC.

This chain uses TRBV7-2 with TRBJ1-2, with no clear D. Between the trimmed V and J ends, which lost 1 base and 0 bases, there was a span of 9 bases. Germline-derived CDR1 and CDR2 are SGHTA and FQGNSA. The CDR3 has 15 residues. For the CDR3, the DNA is TGTGCCAGCAGCTTAGACGGGGAAGCTAACTATGGCTACACCTTC. Residues: CASSLDGEANYGYTF.

The V and J genes are TRBV9 and TRBJ2-7; D may match TRBD1 or TRBD2 (6 bases each). CDR1 is SGDLS and CDR2 is YYNGEE in the germline V gene. This CDR3 spans 15 amino acids. V dropped 0 bases and J dropped 4 bases, with 14 bases sitting between them. CDR3: CASSVGARGRYEQYF. CDR3 nucleotides: TGTGCCAGCAGCGTAGGGGCCCGGGGGCGGTACGAGCAGTACTTC.

The chain joins TRBV5-1 to TRBJ2-3; 10 bases line up with TRBD2. In germline, CDR1 is SGHRS, CDR2 YFSETQ. J lost 5 bases, V lost 1 base, and 10 bases had no gene match. The CDR3 has 17 residues. DNA for the CDR3: TGCGCCAGCAGCTTGTGGGCTAGCGGGAGCATTGAAGATACGCAGTATTTT. Translation: CASSLWASGSIEDTQYF.